The entry below describes one TCR beta chain. The target antigen is unknown. This sample was included in a study of identifying expanded T cells in peripheral blood. The study, taken as a whole, reports: Clone count variance between roughly 2-week samples rose with total template count. Over approximately two and four weeks, about 17 and 20 clones changed, versus roughly 1.2 between replicates.

The repertoire was sequenced with immunoSEQ multiplex PCR; TCRdb's copy has only in-frame clones and lacks some. The sample has approximately 90,000 clones; around 85% are singletons. Healthy donors had no documented immune events, such as infections, while sampled. The CDR3 is made up of 17 amino acids. Trimming took off 1 base at V and 6 bases at J, with 21 bases between the two ends. Germline V gives CDR1 KGHSH, CDR2 LQKENI. The rearrangement joins TRBV18 to TRBJ1-2; D is uncertain. The sample comprised blood. The sequence was collected from a person aged 18 to 75 in good health. CDR3 bases: TGTGCCAGCTCACCACTTCCGGCAGGCCGGCGCTTCGATGGCTACACCTTC. Residues: CASSPLPAGRRFDGYTF. Filled out from reference TRBV18 and TRBJ1-2, the complete variable domain reads NAGVMQNPRHLVRRRGQEARLRCSPMKGHSHVYWYRQLPEEGLKFMVYLQKENIIDESGMPKERFSAEFPKEGPSILRIQQVVRGDSAAYFCASSPLPAGRRFDGYTFGSGTRLTVV.